The clone carrying this T cell receptor beta chain was recorded a few times. This CDR3 is built from 18 residues. The V segment lost 1 base and the J segment 0 bases; nucleotides outside the gene matches: 8. Germline V lookup: CDR1 SGHVS, CDR2 FQNEAQ. Each CDR3 protein gets one entry after TCRdb re-called the 5' RACE reads with MiXCR. This sample carries some 250,000 distinct CDR3 sequences, 8% to 9.5% of them seen once, and the ten largest clones take 6.8%. The sample originates from a study of CD8 T cells in ankylosing spondylitis. Sequenced material: blood, either unsorted or a sorted T cell fraction (not recorded which). The rearrangement uses TRBV7-8 and TRBJ2-7, with 11 bases that match TRBD2. The receptor was derived from a male donor with ankylosing spondylitis or in good health (not recorded which). DNA for the CDR3: TGTGCCAGCAGCTTAGAGGCTAGCGGGGGGCAGACCTCCTACGAGCAGTACTTC. It codes for CASSLEASGGQTSYEQYF.